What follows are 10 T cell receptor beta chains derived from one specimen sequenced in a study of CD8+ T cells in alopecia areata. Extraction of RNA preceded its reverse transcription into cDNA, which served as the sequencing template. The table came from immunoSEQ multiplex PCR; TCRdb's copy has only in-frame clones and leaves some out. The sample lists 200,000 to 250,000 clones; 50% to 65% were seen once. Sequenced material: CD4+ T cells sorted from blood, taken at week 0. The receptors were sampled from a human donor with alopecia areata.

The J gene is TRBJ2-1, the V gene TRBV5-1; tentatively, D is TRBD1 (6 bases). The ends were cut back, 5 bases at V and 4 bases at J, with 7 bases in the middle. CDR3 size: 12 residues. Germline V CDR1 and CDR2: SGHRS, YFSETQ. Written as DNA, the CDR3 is TGCGCCAGCAGGGACAGTTACAATGAGCAGTTCTTC. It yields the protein CASRDSYNEQFF. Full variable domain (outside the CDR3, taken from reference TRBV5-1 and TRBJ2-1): KAGVTQTPRYLIKTRGQQVTLSCSPISGHRSVSWYQQTPGQGLQFLFEYFSETQRNKGNFPGRFSGRQFSNSRSEMNVSTLELGDSALYLCASRDSYNEQFFGPGTRLTVL.

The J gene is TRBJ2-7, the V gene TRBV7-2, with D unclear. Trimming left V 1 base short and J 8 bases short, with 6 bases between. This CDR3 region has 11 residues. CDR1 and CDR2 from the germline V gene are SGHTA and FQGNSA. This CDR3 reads CASSLGQKQYF. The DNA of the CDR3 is TGTGCCAGCAGCTTAGGCCAGAAGCAGTACTTC.

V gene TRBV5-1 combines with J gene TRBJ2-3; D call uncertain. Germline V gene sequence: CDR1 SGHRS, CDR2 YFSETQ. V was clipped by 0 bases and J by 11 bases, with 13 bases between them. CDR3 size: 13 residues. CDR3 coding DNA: TGCGCCAGCAGCTTGGTGGGCACACGTGGGCAGTATTTT. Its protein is CASSLVGTRGQYF.

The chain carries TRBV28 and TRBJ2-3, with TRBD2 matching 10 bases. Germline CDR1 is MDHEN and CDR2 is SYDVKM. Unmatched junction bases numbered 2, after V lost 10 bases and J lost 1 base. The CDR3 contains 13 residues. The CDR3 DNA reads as TGTGCCACCACTAGCGGGGGCACAGATACGCAGTATTTT. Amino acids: CATTSGGTDTQYF. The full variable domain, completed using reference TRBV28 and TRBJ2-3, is DVKVTQSSRYLVKRTGEKVFLECVQDMDHENMFWYRQDPGLGLRLIYFSYDVKMKEKGDIPEGYSVSREKKERFSLILESASTNQTSMYLCATTSGGTDTQYFGPGTRLTVL.

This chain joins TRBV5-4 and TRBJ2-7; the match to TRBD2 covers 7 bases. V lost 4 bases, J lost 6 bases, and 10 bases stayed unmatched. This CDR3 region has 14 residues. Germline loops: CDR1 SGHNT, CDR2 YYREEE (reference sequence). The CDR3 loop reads CASSQPGGIPEQYF. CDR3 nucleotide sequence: TGTGCCAGCAGCCAACCGGGAGGAATCCCCGAGCAGTACTTC.

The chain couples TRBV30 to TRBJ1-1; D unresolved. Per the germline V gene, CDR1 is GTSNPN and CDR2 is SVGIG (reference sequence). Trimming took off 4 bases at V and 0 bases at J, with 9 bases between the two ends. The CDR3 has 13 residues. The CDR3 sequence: CAWKGRMNTEAFF. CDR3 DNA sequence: TGTGCCTGGAAAGGACGGATGAACACTGAAGCTTTCTTT.

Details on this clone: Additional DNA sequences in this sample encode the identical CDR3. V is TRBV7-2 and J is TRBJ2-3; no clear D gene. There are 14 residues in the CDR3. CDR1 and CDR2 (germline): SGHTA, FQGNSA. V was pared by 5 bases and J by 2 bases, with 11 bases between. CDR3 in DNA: TGTGCCAGCAGCCCCTCAGGATTCACAGATACGCAGTATTTT. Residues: CASSPSGFTDTQYF.

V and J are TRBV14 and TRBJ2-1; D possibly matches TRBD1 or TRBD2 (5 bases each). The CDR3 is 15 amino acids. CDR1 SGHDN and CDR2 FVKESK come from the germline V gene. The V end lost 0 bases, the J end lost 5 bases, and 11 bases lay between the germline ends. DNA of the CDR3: TGTGCCAGCAGCCAAGACAGGGTCGGGGACAATGAGCAGTTCTTC. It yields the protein CASSQDRVGDNEQFF. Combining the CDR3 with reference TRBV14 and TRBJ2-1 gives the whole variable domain EAGVTQFPSHSVIEKGQTVTLRCDPISGHDNLYWYRRVMGKEIKFLLHFVKESKQDESGMPNNRFLAERTGGTYSTLKVQPAELEDSGVYFCASSQDRVGDNEQFFGPGTRLTVL.

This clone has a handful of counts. CDR3 sequence: CASSSGQGPGYTF. CDR3 nucleotides: TGTGCCAGCAGCTCGGGGCAGGGGCCTGGCTACACCTTC. The chain is built from TRBV7-9 and TRBJ1-2, with D maybe TRBD1 (6 bases). The germline gives CDR1 SEHNR, CDR2 FQNEAQ (reference sequence). Trimming removed 4 bases at V and 7 bases at J, with 13 bases between. The CDR3 is 13 amino acids.

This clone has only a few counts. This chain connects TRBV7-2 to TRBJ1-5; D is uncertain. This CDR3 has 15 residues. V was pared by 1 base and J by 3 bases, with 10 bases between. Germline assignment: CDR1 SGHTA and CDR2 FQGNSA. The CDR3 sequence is CASSLGSRNNQPQHF. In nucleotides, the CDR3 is TGTGCCAGCAGCTTAGGGTCGCGGAACAATCAGCCCCAGCATTTT.